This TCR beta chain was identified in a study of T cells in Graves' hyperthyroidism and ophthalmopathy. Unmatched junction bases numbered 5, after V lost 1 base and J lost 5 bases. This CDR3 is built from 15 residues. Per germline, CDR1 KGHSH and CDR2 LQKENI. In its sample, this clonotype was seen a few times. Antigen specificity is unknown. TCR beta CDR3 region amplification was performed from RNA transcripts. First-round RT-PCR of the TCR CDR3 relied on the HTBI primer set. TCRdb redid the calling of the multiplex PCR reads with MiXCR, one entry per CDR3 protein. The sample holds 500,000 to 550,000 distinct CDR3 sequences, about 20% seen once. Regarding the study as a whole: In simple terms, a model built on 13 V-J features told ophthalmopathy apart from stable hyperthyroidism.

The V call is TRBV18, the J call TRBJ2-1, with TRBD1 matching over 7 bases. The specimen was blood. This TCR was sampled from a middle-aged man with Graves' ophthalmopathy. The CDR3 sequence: CASSPQGAANNEQFF. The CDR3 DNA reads TGTGCCAGCTCACCACAGGGGGCAGCGAACAATGAGCAGTTCTTC. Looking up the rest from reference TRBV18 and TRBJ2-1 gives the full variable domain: NAGVMQNPRHLVRRRGQEARLRCSPMKGHSHVYWYRQLPEEGLKFMVYLQKENIIDESGMPKERFSAEFPKEGPSILRIQQVVRGDSAAYFCASSPQGAANNEQFFGPGTRLTVL.